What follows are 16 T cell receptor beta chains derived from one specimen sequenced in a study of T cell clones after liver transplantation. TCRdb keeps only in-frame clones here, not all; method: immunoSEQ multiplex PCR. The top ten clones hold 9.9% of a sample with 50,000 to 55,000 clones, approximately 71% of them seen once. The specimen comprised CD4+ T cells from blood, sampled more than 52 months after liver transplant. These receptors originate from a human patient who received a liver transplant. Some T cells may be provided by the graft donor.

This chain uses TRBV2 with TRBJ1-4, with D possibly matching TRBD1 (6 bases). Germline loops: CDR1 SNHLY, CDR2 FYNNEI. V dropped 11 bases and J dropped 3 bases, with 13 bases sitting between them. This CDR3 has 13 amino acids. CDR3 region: CAGGTSPNEKLFF. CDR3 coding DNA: TGTGCCGGGGGGACAAGCCCTAATGAAAAACTGTTTTTT. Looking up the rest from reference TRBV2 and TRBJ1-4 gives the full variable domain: EPEVTQTPSHQVTQMGQEVILRCVPISNHLYFYWYRQILGQKVEFLVSFYNNEISEKSEIFDDQFSVERPDGSNFTLKIRSTKLEDSAMYFCAGGTSPNEKLFFGSGTQLSVL.

The CDR3 sequence is CASSQRSGNTYEQYF. CDR3 coding DNA: TGTGCCAGCAGCCAACGTAGCGGGAATACTTACGAGCAGTACTTC. The chain uses TRBV13 and TRBJ2-7; 8 bases match TRBD2. V dropped 5 bases and J dropped 4; count of bases not matched to a gene: 10. The CDR3 contains 15 residues. Germline loops: CDR1 PRHDT, CDR2 FYEKMQ (reference sequence).

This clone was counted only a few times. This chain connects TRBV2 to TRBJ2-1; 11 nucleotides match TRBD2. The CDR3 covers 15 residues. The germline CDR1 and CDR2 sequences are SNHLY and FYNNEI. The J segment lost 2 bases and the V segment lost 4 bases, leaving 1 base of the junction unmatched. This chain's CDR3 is CASSATSGAYNEQFF. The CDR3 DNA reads TGTGCCAGCAGTGCGACTAGCGGGGCCTACAATGAGCAGTTCTTC. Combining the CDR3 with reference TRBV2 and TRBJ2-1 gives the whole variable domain EPEVTQTPSHQVTQMGQEVILRCVPISNHLYFYWYRQILGQKVEFLVSFYNNEISEKSEIFDDQFSVERPDGSNFTLKIRSTKLEDSAMYFCASSATSGAYNEQFFGPGTRLTVL.

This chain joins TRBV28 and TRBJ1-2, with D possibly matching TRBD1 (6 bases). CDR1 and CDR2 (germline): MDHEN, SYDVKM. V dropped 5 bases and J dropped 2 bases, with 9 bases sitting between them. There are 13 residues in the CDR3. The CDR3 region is CASSPGQNYGYTF. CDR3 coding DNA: TGTGCCAGCAGTCCCGGACAGAACTATGGCTACACCTTC.

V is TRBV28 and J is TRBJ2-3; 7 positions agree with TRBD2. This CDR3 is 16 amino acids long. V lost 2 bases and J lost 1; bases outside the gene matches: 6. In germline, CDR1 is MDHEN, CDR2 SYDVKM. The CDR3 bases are TGTGCCAGCAGTTTACTAGCGGTAGTGGGCACAGATACGCAGTATTTT. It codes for CASSLLAVVGTDTQYF. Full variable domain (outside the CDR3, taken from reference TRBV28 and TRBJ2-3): DVKVTQSSRYLVKRTGEKVFLECVQDMDHENMFWYRQDPGLGLRLIYFSYDVKMKEKGDIPEGYSVSREKKERFSLILESASTNQTSMYLCASSLLAVVGTDTQYFGPGTRLTVL.

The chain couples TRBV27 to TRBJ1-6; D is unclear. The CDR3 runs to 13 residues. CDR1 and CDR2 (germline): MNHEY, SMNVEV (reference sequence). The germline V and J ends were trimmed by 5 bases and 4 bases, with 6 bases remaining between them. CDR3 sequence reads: CASSRSYNSPLHF. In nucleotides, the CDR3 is TGTGCCAGCAGTAGGAGTTATAATTCACCCCTCCACTTT.

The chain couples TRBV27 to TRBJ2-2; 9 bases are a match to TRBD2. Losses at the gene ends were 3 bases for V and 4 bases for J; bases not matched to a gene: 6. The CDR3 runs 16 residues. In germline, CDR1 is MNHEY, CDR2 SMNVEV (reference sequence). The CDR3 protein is CASSFISGGRTGELFF. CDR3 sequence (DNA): TGTGCCAGCAGTTTCATTAGCGGGGGACGCACCGGGGAGCTGTTTTTT.

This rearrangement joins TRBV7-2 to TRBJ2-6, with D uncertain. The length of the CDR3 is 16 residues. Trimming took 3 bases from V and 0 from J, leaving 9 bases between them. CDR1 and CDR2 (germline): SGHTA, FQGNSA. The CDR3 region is CASSLTTTSGANVLTF. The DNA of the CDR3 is TGTGCCAGCAGCTTGACAACGACCTCTGGGGCCAACGTCCTGACTTTC.

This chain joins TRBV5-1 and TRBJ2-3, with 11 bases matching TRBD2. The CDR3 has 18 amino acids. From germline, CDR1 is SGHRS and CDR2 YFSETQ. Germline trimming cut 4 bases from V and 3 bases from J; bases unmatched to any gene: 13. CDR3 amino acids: CASSPFLLAGVGTDTQYF. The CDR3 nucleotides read TGCGCCAGCAGCCCCTTCCTACTAGCGGGGGTTGGTACAGATACGCAGTATTTT. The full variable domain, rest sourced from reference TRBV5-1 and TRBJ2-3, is KAGVTQTPRYLIKTRGQQVTLSCSPISGHRSVSWYQQTPGQGLQFLFEYFSETQRNKGNFPGRFSGRQFSNSRSEMNVSTLELGDSALYLCASSPFLLAGVGTDTQYFGPGTRLTVL.

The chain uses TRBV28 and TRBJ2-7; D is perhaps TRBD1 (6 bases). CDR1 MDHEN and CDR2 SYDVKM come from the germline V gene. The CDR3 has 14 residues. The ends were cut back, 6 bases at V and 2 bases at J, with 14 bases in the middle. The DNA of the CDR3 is TGTGCCAGCAGCGGAGACAGGCCCCCCTACGAGCAGTACTTC. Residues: CASSGDRPPYEQYF.

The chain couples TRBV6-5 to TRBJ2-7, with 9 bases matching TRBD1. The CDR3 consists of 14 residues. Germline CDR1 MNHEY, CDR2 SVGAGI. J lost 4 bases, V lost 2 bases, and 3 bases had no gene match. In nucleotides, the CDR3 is TGTGCCAGCAGTTACAGGGACAGGGCGTACGAGCAGTACTTC. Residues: CASSYRDRAYEQYF.

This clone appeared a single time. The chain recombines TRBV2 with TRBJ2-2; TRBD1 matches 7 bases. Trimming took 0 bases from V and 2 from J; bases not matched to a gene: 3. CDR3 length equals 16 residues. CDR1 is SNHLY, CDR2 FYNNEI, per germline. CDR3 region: CASSEAGQINTGELFF. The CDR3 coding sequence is TGTGCCAGCAGTGAAGCGGGACAGATAAACACCGGGGAGCTGTTTTTT.

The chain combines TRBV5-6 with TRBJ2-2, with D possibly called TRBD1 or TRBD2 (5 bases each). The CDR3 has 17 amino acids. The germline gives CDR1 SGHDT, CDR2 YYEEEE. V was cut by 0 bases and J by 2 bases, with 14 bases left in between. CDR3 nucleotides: TGTGCCAGCAGCTTGGCCGGGGACGTGATTAACACCGGGGAGCTGTTTTTT. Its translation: CASSLAGDVINTGELFF.

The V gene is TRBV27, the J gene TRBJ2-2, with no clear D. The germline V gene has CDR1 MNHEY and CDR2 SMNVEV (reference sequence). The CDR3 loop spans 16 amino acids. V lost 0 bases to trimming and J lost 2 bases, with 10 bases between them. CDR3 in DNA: TGTGCCAGCAGTTTATCCTTTGCGTCAAACACCGGGGAGCTGTTTTTT. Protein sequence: CASSLSFASNTGELFF.

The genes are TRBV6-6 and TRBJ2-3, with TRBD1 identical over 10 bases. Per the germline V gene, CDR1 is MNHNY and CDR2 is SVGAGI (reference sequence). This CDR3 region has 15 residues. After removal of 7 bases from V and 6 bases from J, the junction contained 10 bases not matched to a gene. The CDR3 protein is CASTDPGQGPDTQYF. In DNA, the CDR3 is TGTGCCAGCACCGACCCGGGACAGGGGCCCGATACGCAGTATTTT.

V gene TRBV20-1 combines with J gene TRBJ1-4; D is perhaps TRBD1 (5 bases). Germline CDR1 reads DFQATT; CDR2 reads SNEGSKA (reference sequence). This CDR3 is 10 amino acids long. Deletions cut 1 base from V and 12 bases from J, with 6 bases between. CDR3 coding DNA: TGCAGTGCTAGAGGGGGGGAACTGTTTTTT. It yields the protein CSARGGELFF.